A selection of T cell receptor beta chains follows, all from one sample in a study of CD8 T cells in Susac syndrome. A single record per CDR3 protein comes from TCRdb applying MiXCR to the immunoSEQ multiplex PCR reads. The sample has about 150,000 distinct CDR3 sequences, 85% to 95% seen once. The specimen was CD4+ T cells from PBMCs. The receptors were gathered from a human donor with Susac syndrome. Both conserved end residues are part of each CDR3. A D gene is named only where the DNA matches it firmly. Size tells how often a clone was seen (once, few, many) or the class of an expanded clone, and some rows leave it out.

TRBV7-2,-,TRBJ2-1,TRBD2,CASSSAGAGGNNEQFF,TGTGCCAGCAGCTCCGCAGGAGCGGGGGGAAACAATGAGCAGTTCTTC
TRBV6-5,-,TRBJ2-3,-,CASSEQGRDTQYF,TGTGCCAGCAGCGAACAGGGTCGAGATACGCAGTATTTT
TRBV9,-,TRBJ2-4,TRBD2,CASSVERGPRDIQYF,TGTGCCAGCAGCGTAGAGCGGGGCCCCAGGGACATTCAGTACTTC
TRBV12-3/TRBV12-4,-,TRBJ2-1,-,CASSSASRQYNEQFF,TGTGCCAGCAGCTCCGCTAGCCGCCAATACAATGAGCAGTTCTTC
TRBV2,-,TRBJ1-3,TRBD1,CASSEWFGKGAGNTIYF,TGTGCCAGCAGTGAATGGTTTGGGAAGGGGGCCGGAAACACCATATATTTT
TRBV6-6,-,TRBJ1-6,-,CASSYGGPLHF,TGTGCCAGCAGTTATGGGGGTCCCCTCCACTTT
TRBV7-9,-,TRBJ2-7,TRBD2,CASSLRKRGGTGEQYF,TGTGCCAGCAGCTTAAGGAAGCGGGGGGGAACCGGGGAGCAGTACTTC
TRBV6-5,-,TRBJ1-1,-,CASSYFPGLLNTEAFF,TGTGCCAGCAGTTACTTCCCGGGGCTTTTGAACACTGAAGCTTTCTTT
TRBV4-1,few,TRBJ1-2,-,CASSRDGSGYTF,TGCGCCAGCAGCCGCGATGGTAGTGGCTACACCTTC
TRBV20-1,-,TRBJ2-1,TRBD2,CSARSGGDNEQFF,TGCAGTGCACGTAGCGGGGGGGACAATGAGCAGTTCTTC
TRBV28,-,TRBJ2-3,-,CASRPSPHTQYF,TGTGCCAGCAGACCTTCCCCGCATACGCAGTATTTT
TRBV9,-,TRBJ2-6,-,CASSVEHFSGANVLTF,TGTGCCAGCAGCGTGGAACACTTCTCTGGGGCCAACGTCCTGACTTTC
TRBV15,-,TRBJ2-7,-,CATRAGGGSYEQYF,TGTGCCACCAGGGCAGGGGGGGGATCCTACGAGCAGTACTTC
TRBV7-6,-,TRBJ2-7,TRBD1,CASKDRGVSYEQYF,TGTGCCAGCAAGGACAGGGGGGTCTCCTACGAGCAGTACTTC
TRBV20-1,-,TRBJ2-5,TRBD1,CSAILRGRAETQYF,TGCAGTGCTATTTTAAGGGGGCGGGCGGAGACCCAGTACTTC
TRBV6-2/TRBV6-3,-,TRBJ1-1,-,CASSYPRGVGTEAFF,TGTGCCAGCAGTTACCCTCGAGGGGTAGGCACTGAAGCTTTCTTT
TRBV2,-,TRBJ2-2,-,CASRPRTAGGELFF,TGTGCCAGCAGGCCCCGGACAGCAGGCGGGGAGCTGTTTTTT
TRBV20-1,-,TRBJ2-7,-,CSARDLNRDAYEQYF,TGCAGTGCTAGAGATTTAAACAGGGACGCCTACGAGCAGTACTTC
TRBV2,-,TRBJ1-2,TRBD1,CASGGQGRQTYGYTF,TGTGCCAGCGGCGGACAGGGTCGACAGACCTATGGCTACACCTTC
TRBV20-1,-,TRBJ2-3,TRBD1,CSANIGTGRDTQYF,TGCAGTGCAAACATCGGGACAGGGAGGGATACGCAGTATTTT
TRBV28,-,TRBJ1-1,-,CASIDTEAFF,TGTGCCAGCATCGACACTGAAGCTTTCTTT
TRBV12-3/TRBV12-4,-,TRBJ2-5,-,CASSLGQLQETQYF,TGTGCCAGCAGTTTAGGCCAGCTCCAAGAGACCCAGTACTTC
TRBV10-1,-,TRBJ2-5,-,CASSGPSQETQYF,TGCGCCAGCAGCGGACCGAGCCAAGAGACCCAGTACTTC
TRBV7-2,-,TRBJ2-3,TRBD2,CASSLMAGGRLGTDTQYF,TGTGCCAGCAGCTTAATGGCGGGGGGGCGATTAGGCACAGATACGCAGTATTTT
TRBV29-1,-,TRBJ2-7,TRBD1,CSAFGQGSYEQYF,TGCAGCGCGTTTGGACAGGGGTCCTACGAGCAGTACTTC
TRBV29-1,-,TRBJ1-2,-,CSGGDPAHGYTF,TGCAGCGGGGGGGACCCGGCCCATGGCTACACCTTC
TRBV7-3,-,TRBJ1-2,-,CASSARDGRGYTF,TGTGCCAGCAGCGCCAGGGACGGGAGAGGCTACACCTTC
TRBV20-1,-,TRBJ1-1,-,CSARRTTNTEAFF,TGCAGTGCTCGCCGCACAACGAACACTGAAGCTTTCTTT
TRBV6-1,-,TRBJ2-1,TRBD1,CASIPPGQRIGEQFF,TGTGCCAGCATCCCACCGGGACAGAGAATAGGTGAGCAGTTCTTC
TRBV20-1,-,TRBJ1-1,-,CSAIWGNTEAFF,TGCAGTGCTATCTGGGGGAACACTGAAGCTTTCTTT
TRBV12-3/TRBV12-4,-,TRBJ1-5,-,CASSPPAGDQPQHF,TGTGCCAGCAGTCCGCCCGCCGGGGATCAGCCCCAGCATTTT
TRBV18,-,TRBJ1-1,TRBD1,CASSPGQGARGTEAFF,TGTGCCAGCTCACCGGGACAGGGGGCAAGGGGCACTGAAGCTTTCTTT
TRBV12-3/TRBV12-4,-,TRBJ2-7,-,CASSPQGGEQYF,TGTGCCAGCAGCCCCCAGGGAGGCGAGCAGTACTTC
TRBV6-4,-,TRBJ2-2,-,CASSDIAGELFF,TGTGCCAGCAGTGACATAGCCGGGGAGCTGTTTTTT
TRBV20-1,-,TRBJ2-6,-,CSARETGSGANVLTF,TGCAGTGCTAGAGAGACGGGTTCTGGGGCCAACGTCCTGACTTTC
TRBV7-2,-,TRBJ2-7,-,CASSLEGLEQYF,TGTGCCAGCAGCTTAGAAGGCCTCGAGCAGTACTTC
TRBV5-6,-,TRBJ2-7,-,CASSQKGVDEQYF,TGTGCCAGCAGCCAAAAGGGGGTGGACGAGCAGTACTTC
TRBV10-3,once,TRBJ1-1,-,CAISRDGNTEAFF,TGTGCCATCAGCCGGGACGGGAACACTGAAGCTTTCTTT
TRBV10-2,-,TRBJ1-2,TRBD1,CASSVLKGASGYTF,TGCGCCAGCAGTGTCTTAAAGGGGGCCAGTGGCTACACCTTC
TRBV5-6,once,TRBJ2-7,TRBD1,CASSPRPTGDEQYF,TGTGCCAGCAGCCCGCGGCCCACAGGGGACGAGCAGTACTTC
TRBV9,-,TRBJ1-6,TRBD1,CASSVSGTGGSPLHF,TGTGCCAGCAGCGTGTCCGGGACAGGGGGTTCACCCCTCCACTTT
TRBV5-1,once,TRBJ2-2,TRBD1,CASSLGGGRNTGELFF,TGCGCCAGCAGCTTGGGAGGGGGCCGTAACACCGGGGAGCTGTTTTTT
TRBV3-1,-,TRBJ1-1,TRBD1,CASRTTGGTEAFF,TGTGCCAGCAGAACGACAGGGGGCACTGAAGCTTTCTTT
TRBV12-3/TRBV12-4,-,TRBJ1-1,-,CASSSPGLGTEAFF,TGTGCCAGCAGTTCCCCAGGGCTTGGGACTGAAGCTTTCTTT
TRBV29-1,-,TRBJ1-2,-,CSVGGQILGYTF,TGCAGCGTTGGGGGACAAATCCTTGGCTACACCTTC
TRBV29-1,-,TRBJ2-7,-,CSVGLIYEQYF,TGCAGCGTTGGGTTGATCTACGAGCAGTACTTC
TRBV15,-,TRBJ1-2,-,CATSPAGFRWNFGYTF,TGTGCCACCAGCCCCGCGGGGTTCCGTTGGAACTTTGGCTACACCTTC
TRBV20-1,-,TRBJ2-1,-,CSARDGRAGVYNEQFF,TGCAGTGCTAGAGATGGTCGAGCGGGCGTCTACAATGAGCAGTTCTTC
TRBV29-1,-,TRBJ2-7,-,CSVRKEAYEQYF,TGCAGCGTCCGGAAAGAAGCCTACGAGCAGTACTTC
TRBV20-1,-,TRBJ1-2,-,CSARSAGGYTF,TGCAGTGCTAGATCGGCTGGGGGCTACACCTTC
TRBV18,once,TRBJ1-5,-,CASSPLTGRESNQPQHF,TGTGCCAGCTCACCTCTCACGGGGCGGGAGAGCAATCAGCCCCAGCATTTT
TRBV20-1,-,TRBJ2-5,TRBD2,CSAYGGGFQETQYF,TGCAGTGCTTATGGCGGGGGGTTCCAAGAGACCCAGTACTTC
TRBV4-1,-,TRBJ1-4,-,CASSQAGGEKLFF,TGCGCCAGCAGCCAAGCGGGCGGTGAAAAACTGTTTTTT
TRBV3-1,-,TRBJ1-2,-,CASSQGAGHYGYTF,TGTGCCAGCAGCCAAGGGGCAGGACACTATGGCTACACCTTC